This TCR beta chain derives from a study of blood T cell repertoires in COVID-19. At the level of the study: The United States, Italy and Spain were the sources of the acute and convalescent COVID-19 samples.

Source study methods: Amplification of reference gene primers provided the estimated nucleated cell counts. Produced via immunoSEQ multiplex PCR; TCRdb's table is partial and in-frame only. The D gene and trimming were derived from the DNA, and the V and J assignments and clone size from that table. The table lists 240,000 or so clones, approximately 86% of them singletons. V was shortened by 9 bases and J by 2 bases, with 16 bases between the two germline ends. CDR3 size: 14 residues. Germline V gene data show CDR1 as SEHNR and CDR2 as FQNEAQ (reference sequence). Sequencing input: peripheral blood. This clonotype originated in a woman in her 30s with acute or convalescent COVID-19. V usage is TRBV7-9 and J usage is TRBJ1-2; D may be TRBD1 (5 bases). The DNA of the CDR3 is TGTGCCAGTGGAGGCGGGGGGACCAACTATGGCTACACCTTC. It encodes CASGGGGTNYGYTF.